The 7 T cell receptor beta chains listed next were all sequenced from one sample in a study of cytomegalovirus exposure and HLA in healthy donors. PCR used 60 Vbeta primers and 13 Jbeta primers. Produced via immunoSEQ multiplex PCR; TCRdb's table is partial and in-frame only. In the table there are roughly 150,000 clones, about 72% of which are singletons. The sequencing sample was made of PBMCs. All receptors come from a male donor in good health and CMV-seronegative.

This chain connects TRBV27 to TRBJ2-5; 8 positions match TRBD1. The J call may be in error: the DNA end matches TRBJ2-7 better. The CDR3 loop spans 19 amino acids. From germline, CDR1 is MNHEY and CDR2 SMNVEV (reference sequence). The chain's CDR3 is CASSLSRGSGTGWSYEQYF. CDR3 DNA: TGTGCCAGCAGTTTATCCCGAGGGTCCGGGACAGGCTGGTCCTACGAGCAGTACTTC.

This clone was recorded a few times. The J gene is TRBJ2-1, the V gene TRBV9; 11 bases agree with TRBD2. The junction had 3 bases not matched to a gene; V was cut back by 3 bases and J by 1 base. The germline CDR1 and CDR2 sequences are SGDLS and YYNGEE. The CDR3 contains 16 residues. This chain's CDR3 is CASSARLAGSYNEQFF. CDR3 nucleotides: TGTGCCAGCAGCGCGAGACTAGCGGGATCCTACAATGAGCAGTTCTTC.

The rearrangement links TRBV6-4 to TRBJ2-1; 14 bases are a match to TRBD2. V shed 6 bases and J 6 bases; nucleotides not matched to a gene: 4. The CDR3 is 15 amino acids. The germline V gene has CDR1 MRHNA and CDR2 SNTAGT. The DNA for the CDR3 is TGTGCCAGCAGCCTGGGGACTAGCGGGGGCAATGAGCAGTTCTTC. Translation gives CASSLGTSGGNEQFF.

This clone was counted a few times. The genes are TRBV7-9 and TRBJ1-4; 7 bases align to TRBD1. In germline, CDR1 is SEHNR, CDR2 FQNEAQ (reference sequence). CDR3 length: 14 residues. V dropped 5 bases and J dropped 4; count of bases not matched to a gene: 4. The CDR3: CASSLRDSNEKLFF. The DNA of the CDR3 is TGTGCCAGCAGCCTCCGGGACAGTAATGAAAAACTGTTTTTT.

The table lists this clone with a few counts. This chain joins TRBV7-9 and TRBJ2-1; 10 nucleotides line up with TRBD2. The CDR3 covers 17 residues. CDR1 and CDR2 (germline): SEHNR, FQNEAQ (reference sequence). With V trimmed by 1 base and J by 0 bases, 3 bases remained unmatched. Written as DNA, the CDR3 is TGTGCCAGCAGCTTAGGGACTAGCGGCTACTCCTACAATGAGCAGTTCTTC. This sequence encodes CASSLGTSGYSYNEQFF. The whole variable domain, remainder taken from reference TRBV7-9 and TRBJ2-1, is DTGVSQNPRHKITKRGQNVTFRCDPISEHNRLYWYRQTLGQGPEFLTYFQNEAQLEKSRLLSDRFSAERPKGSFSTLEIQRTEQGDSAMYLCASSLGTSGYSYNEQFFGPGTRLTVL.

Only a few counts were recorded for this clone. The rearrangement uses TRBV6-1 and TRBJ2-1; TRBD2 agrees at 13 bases. Germline values: CDR1 MNHNS, CDR2 SASEGT. The ends lost 9 bases at V and 4 bases at J; junction bases unmatched: 6. The length of the CDR3 is 15 residues. CDR3: CASWWGLAGYNEQFF. In nucleotides, the CDR3 is TGTGCCAGTTGGTGGGGACTAGCGGGGTACAATGAGCAGTTCTTC.

The V call is TRBV28, the J call TRBJ1-1; D is unclear. Germline V CDR1 and CDR2: MDHEN, SYDVKM. This CDR3 contains 16 residues. V was pared by 3 bases and J by 2 bases, with 16 bases between. CDR3: CASSLLTARGNTEAFF. The CDR3 coding sequence is TGTGCCAGCAGTTTGCTTACGGCCCGAGGTAACACTGAAGCTTTCTTT. Based on the CDR3 plus reference TRBV28 and TRBJ1-1, the full variable domain is DVKVTQSSRYLVKRTGEKVFLECVQDMDHENMFWYRQDPGLGLRLIYFSYDVKMKEKGDIPEGYSVSREKKERFSLILESASTNQTSMYLCASSLLTARGNTEAFFGQGTRLTVV.